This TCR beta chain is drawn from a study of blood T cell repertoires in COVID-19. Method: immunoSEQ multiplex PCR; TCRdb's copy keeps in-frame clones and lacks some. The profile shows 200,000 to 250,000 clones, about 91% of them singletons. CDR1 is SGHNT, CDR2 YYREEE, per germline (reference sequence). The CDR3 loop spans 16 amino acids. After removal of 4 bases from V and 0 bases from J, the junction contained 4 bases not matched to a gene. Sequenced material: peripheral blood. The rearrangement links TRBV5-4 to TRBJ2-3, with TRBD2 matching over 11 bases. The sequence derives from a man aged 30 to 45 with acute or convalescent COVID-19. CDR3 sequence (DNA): TGTGCCAGCAGCACCGGGACTAGCGGAAGCACAGATACGCAGTATTTT. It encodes CASSTGTSGSTDTQYF.